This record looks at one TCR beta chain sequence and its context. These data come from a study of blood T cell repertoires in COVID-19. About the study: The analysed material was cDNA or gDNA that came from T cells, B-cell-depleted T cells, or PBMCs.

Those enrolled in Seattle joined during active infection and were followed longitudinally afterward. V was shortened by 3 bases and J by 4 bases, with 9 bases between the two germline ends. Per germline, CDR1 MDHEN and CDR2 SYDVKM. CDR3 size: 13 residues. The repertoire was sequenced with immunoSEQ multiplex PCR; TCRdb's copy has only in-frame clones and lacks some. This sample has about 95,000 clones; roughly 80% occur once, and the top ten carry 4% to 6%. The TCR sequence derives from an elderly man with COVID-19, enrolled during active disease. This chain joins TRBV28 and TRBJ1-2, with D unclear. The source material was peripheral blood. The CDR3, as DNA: TGTGCCAGCAGTTTGCTAGGCGCCTATGGCTACACCTTC. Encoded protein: CASSLLGAYGYTF.